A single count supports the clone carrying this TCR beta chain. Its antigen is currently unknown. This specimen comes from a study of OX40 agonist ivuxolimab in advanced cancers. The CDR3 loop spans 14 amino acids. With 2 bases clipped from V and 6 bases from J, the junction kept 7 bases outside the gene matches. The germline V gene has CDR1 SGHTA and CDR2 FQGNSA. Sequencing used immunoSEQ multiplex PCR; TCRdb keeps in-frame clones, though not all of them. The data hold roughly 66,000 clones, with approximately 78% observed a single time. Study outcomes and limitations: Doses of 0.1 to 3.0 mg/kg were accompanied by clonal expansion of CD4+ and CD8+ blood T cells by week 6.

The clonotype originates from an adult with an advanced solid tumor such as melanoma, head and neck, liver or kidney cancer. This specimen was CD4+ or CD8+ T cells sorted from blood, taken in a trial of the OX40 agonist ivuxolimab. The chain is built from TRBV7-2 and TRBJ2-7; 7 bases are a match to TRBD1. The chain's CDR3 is CASSLRAGGGEQYF. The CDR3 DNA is TGTGCCAGCAGCTTACGGGCAGGGGGTGGCGAGCAGTACTTC.